This T cell receptor (beta chain) comes out of a study of blood T cell repertoires in COVID-19. Authors' data handling: Estimates of nucleated cell counts were drawn from the amplification of reference gene primers. Sequencing used immunoSEQ multiplex PCR; TCRdb keeps in-frame clones, though not all of them. Clonal size and the V and J genes are those of that table, whereas D and trimming came from the DNA. The sample shows roughly 670,000 clones, 80% to 90% of them seen only once. The germline V gene encodes CDR1 SGHDT and CDR2 YYEEEE. This CDR3 has 16 residues. The V end lost 0 bases, the J end lost 5 bases, and 17 bases lay between the germline ends.

The clonotype originates from a young woman with acute or convalescent COVID-19. Sequenced sample: peripheral blood. The chain employs TRBV5-6 and TRBJ2-5, with D perhaps TRBD1 (6 bases). CDR3 region: CASSLAGTLKGETQYF. The CDR3 DNA sequence: TGTGCCAGCAGCTTGGCCGGGACATTAAAAGGGGAGACCCAGTACTTC.